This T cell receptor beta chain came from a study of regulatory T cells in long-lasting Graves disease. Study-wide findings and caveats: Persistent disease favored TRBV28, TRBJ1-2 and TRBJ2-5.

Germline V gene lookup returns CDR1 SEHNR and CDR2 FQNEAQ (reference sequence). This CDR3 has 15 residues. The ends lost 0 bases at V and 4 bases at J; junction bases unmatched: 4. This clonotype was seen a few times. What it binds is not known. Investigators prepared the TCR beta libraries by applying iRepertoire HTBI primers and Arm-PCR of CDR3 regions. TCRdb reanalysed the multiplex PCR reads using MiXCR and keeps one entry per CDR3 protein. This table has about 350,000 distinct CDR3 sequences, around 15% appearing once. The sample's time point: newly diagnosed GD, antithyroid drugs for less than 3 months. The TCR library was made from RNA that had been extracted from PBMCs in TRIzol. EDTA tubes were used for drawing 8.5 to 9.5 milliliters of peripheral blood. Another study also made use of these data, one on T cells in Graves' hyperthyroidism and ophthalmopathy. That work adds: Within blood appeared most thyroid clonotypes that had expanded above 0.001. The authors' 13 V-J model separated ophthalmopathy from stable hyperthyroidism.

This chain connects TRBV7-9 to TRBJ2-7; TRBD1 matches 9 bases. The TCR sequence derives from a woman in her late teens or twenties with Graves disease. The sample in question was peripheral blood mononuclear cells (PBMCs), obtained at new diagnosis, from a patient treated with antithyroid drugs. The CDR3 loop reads CASSLATGGRYEQYF. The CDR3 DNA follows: TGTGCCAGCAGCTTAGCGACAGGGGGTCGGTACGAGCAGTACTTC.